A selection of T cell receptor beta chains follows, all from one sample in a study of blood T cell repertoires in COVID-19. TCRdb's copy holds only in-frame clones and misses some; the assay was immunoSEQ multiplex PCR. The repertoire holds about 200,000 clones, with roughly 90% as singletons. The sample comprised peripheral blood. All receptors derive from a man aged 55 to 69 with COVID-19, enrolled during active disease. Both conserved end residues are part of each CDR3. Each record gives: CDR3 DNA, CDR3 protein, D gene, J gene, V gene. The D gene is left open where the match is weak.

CDR3 DNA: TGTGCCAGCCCAGGGACAAAAACCTACGAGCAGTACTTC
CDR3 protein: CASPGTKTYEQYF
D gene: -
J gene: TRBJ2-7
V gene: TRBV6-4

CDR3 DNA: TGCGCCAGCAGTTCTGTGGGACAGGGGCCCTCCACCGGGGAGCTGTTTTTT
CDR3 protein: CASSSVGQGPSTGELFF
D gene: TRBD1
J gene: TRBJ2-2
V gene: TRBV10-1

CDR3 DNA: TGTGCCAGCAGCCTCGCGATCGCGGGGGGTGAGAACACCGGGGAGCTGTTTTTT
CDR3 protein: CASSLAIAGGENTGELFF
D gene: TRBD2
J gene: TRBJ2-2
V gene: TRBV7-8

CDR3 DNA: TGTGCCAGCAGCCAAGATTCTTGGGGGACTCCTAACAATGAGCAGTTCTTC
CDR3 protein: CASSQDSWGTPNNEQFF
D gene: -
J gene: TRBJ2-1
V gene: TRBV4-2

CDR3 DNA: TGTGCCAGCTCGCCGAGACAGGGAGGAAACACCATATATTTT
CDR3 protein: CASSPRQGGNTIYF
D gene: TRBD1
J gene: TRBJ1-3
V gene: TRBV18

CDR3 DNA: TGTGCCAGCAGTTACTCTTACAGGGTCCGGGAGACCCAGTACTTC
CDR3 protein: CASSYSYRVRETQYF
D gene: -
J gene: TRBJ2-5
V gene: TRBV6-5

CDR3 DNA: TGTGCCAGCAGTGAAGCTGCGGGGCGAGGGGAGCTGTTTTTT
CDR3 protein: CASSEAAGRGELFF
D gene: -
J gene: TRBJ2-2
V gene: TRBV6-1

CDR3 DNA: TGTGCCAGCAAAAGGGAGATAGAGCAGTTCTTC
CDR3 protein: CASKREIEQFF
D gene: -
J gene: TRBJ2-1
V gene: TRBV25-1

CDR3 DNA: TGTGCCAGTAGTATCCCCAGAGACAGGGGCGGTTTAGGGAACACTGAAGCTTTCTTT
CDR3 protein: CASSIPRDRGGLGNTEAFF
D gene: TRBD1
J gene: TRBJ1-1
V gene: TRBV19

CDR3 DNA: TGTGCCAGCAGCCAGACGGGGTCCTATGGCTACACCTTC
CDR3 protein: CASSQTGSYGYTF
D gene: -
J gene: TRBJ1-2
V gene: TRBV3-1/TRBV3-2

CDR3 DNA: TGTGCCAGCAATAGACAGGGCAATCAGCCCCAGCATTTT
CDR3 protein: CASNRQGNQPQHF
D gene: -
J gene: TRBJ1-5
V gene: TRBV19